The 2 T cell receptor beta chains below were found in one sample sequenced in a study of T cell responses to AZD1222 COVID-19 vaccine. Profiled with immunoSEQ multiplex PCR; TCRdb holds only in-frame clones, not every one. The repertoire holds 120,000 or so clones, 87% seen once, with 1.5% in the top ten. Sequences were derived from peripheral blood, sampled on day 0 of AZD1222 vaccination. Receptors were obtained from an adult in good health.

V gene TRBV2 combines with J gene TRBJ1-5; 8 bases fit TRBD1. The CDR3 totals 15 residues. J gave up 6 bases and V 1 base, and 5 bases lay outside the gene matches. Germline V CDR1 and CDR2: SNHLY, FYNNEI. The CDR3 DNA is TGTGCCAGCAGTGAAGAGACAGGGGTGGGTCAGCCCCAGCATTTT. This sequence encodes CASSEETGVGQPQHF.

This chain joins TRBV7-6 and TRBJ2-3; no reliable D call. The CDR3 totals 15 residues. The V gene lost 5 bases and the J gene lost 2 bases, with 14 bases spanning the gap. Germline CDR1 and CDR2: SGHVS and FNYEAQ. This CDR3 reads CASSPGYTTTDTQYF. CDR3 DNA sequence: TGTGCCAGCAGCCCGGGCTATACTACCACAGATACGCAGTATTTT.